The clone carrying this TCR beta chain showed up just once. Its antigen is not known. In the authors' methods: Filtering of immunoSEQ junctional sequences could not match full-length read filtering. The method was immunoSEQ multiplex PCR; TCRdb's version includes in-frame clones alone and lacks a portion of them. V and J calls and clone size are copied from that table; D and trimming were computed from the DNA. The sample has a few hundred thousand clones; 80% to 90% are singletons. The data were obtained in a study of shared clonotypes between healthy human individuals. About the research overall: A donor's plate count was three for CD4 naive and three for CD4 memory; CD8 naive had two and CD8 memory one.

CDR1 and CDR2 from the germline V gene are SGHTA and FQGNSA. CDR3 length: 16 amino acids. Deletions cut 5 bases from V and 0 bases from J, with 14 bases between. The donors were adults (healthy and HIV-negative) with no recent acute infections or vaccinations. Whole-study findings and limits: Sequencing of the sorted subsets was shown by rarefaction to be incomplete despite large depth.

This TCR was recovered from a man between 18 and 35 years old in good health. The gene calls are TRBV7-2 and TRBJ2-4; D gene unclear. Sequencing used memory CD8+ T cells sorted from blood. Subset noted: CD45RO+ cells pooled with CCR7-negative TemRA cells. The CDR3 loop is CASSAVETLAKNIQYF. CDR3 nucleotides: TGTGCCAGCAGCGCGGTTGAGACGCTAGCCAAAAACATTCAGTACTTC.